This T cell receptor beta chain was recorded in a study of cytomegalovirus exposure and HLA in healthy donors. About the study: When fewer than 500 donors were genotyped, around 77% of them were found to fall in the Caucasian-associated ancestry cluster. Study-wide findings and caveats: Sequencing likely produced, as an artifact, a cluster of highly shared sequence variants. DRB1 showed the most TCR associations and HLA-C the fewest in a later analysis, as rates varied by HLA locus.

Germline V gene sequence: CDR1 SGHRS, CDR2 YFSETQ. CDR3 length: 15 residues. Trimming removed 3 bases from V and 2 bases from J; junction bases left unmatched: 6. Points on this clone: Its antigen is not identified.

PCR primers comprised 60 Vbeta and 13 Jbeta primers. Some clones are missing from TCRdb's copy, which holds only in-frame ones; the method was immunoSEQ multiplex PCR. This sample's table has under 200,000 clones. The sequence came from a woman under 30 in good health and CMV-seropositive. The sequencing sample was made of PBMCs. V gene TRBV5-1 combines with J gene TRBJ2-5; 8 bases are a match to TRBD2. The CDR3 nucleotides read TGCGCCAGCAGCTCCGGGGGGGGGTGGCAAGAGACCCAGTACTTC. Translating it yields CASSSGGGWQETQYF. The whole variable domain, filled in from reference TRBV5-1 and TRBJ2-5, reads KAGVTQTPRYLIKTRGQQVTLSCSPISGHRSVSWYQQTPGQGLQFLFEYFSETQRNKGNFPGRFSGRQFSNSRSEMNVSTLELGDSALYLCASSSGGGWQETQYFGPGTRLLVL.